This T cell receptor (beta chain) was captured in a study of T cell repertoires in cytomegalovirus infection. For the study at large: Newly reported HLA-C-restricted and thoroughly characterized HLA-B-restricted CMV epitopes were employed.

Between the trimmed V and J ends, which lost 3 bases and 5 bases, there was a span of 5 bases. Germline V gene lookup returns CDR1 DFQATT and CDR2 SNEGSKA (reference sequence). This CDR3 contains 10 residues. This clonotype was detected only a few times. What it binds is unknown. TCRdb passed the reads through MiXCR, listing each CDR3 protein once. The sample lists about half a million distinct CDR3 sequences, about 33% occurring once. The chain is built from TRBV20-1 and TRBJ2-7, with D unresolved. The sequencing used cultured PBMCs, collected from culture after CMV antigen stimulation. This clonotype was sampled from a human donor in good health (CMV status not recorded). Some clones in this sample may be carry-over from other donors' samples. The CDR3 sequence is CSASDHEQYF. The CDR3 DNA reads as TGCAGTGCTAGCGATCACGAGCAGTACTTC.